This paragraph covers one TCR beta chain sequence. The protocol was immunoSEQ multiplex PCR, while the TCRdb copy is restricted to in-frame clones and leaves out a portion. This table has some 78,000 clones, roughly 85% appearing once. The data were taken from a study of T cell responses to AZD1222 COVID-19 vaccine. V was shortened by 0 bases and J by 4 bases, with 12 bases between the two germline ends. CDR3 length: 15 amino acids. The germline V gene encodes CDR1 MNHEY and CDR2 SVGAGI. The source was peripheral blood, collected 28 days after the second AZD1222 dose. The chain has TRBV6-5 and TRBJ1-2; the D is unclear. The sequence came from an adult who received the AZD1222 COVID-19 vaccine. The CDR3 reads CASSYSRTNIYGYTF. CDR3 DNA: TGTGCCAGCAGTTACTCGAGGACTAACATCTATGGCTACACCTTC.